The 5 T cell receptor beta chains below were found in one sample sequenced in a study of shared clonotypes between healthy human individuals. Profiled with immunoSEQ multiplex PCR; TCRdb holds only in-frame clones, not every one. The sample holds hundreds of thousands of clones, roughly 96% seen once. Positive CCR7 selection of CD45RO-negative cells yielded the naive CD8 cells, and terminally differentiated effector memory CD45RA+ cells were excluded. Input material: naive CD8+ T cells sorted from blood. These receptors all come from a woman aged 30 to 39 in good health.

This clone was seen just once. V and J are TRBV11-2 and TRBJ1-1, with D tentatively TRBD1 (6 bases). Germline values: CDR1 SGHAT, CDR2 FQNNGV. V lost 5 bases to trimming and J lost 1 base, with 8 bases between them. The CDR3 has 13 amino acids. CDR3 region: CASSQGGNTEAFF. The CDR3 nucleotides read TGTGCCAGCAGCCAAGGGGGGAACACTGAAGCTTTCTTT.

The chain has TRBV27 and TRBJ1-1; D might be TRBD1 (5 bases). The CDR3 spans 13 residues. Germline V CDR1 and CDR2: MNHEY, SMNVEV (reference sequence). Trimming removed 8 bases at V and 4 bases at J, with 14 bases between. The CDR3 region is CASSGRGGTEAFF. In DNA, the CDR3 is TGTGCCAGCTCAGGGCGGGGGGGCACTGAAGCTTTCTTT.

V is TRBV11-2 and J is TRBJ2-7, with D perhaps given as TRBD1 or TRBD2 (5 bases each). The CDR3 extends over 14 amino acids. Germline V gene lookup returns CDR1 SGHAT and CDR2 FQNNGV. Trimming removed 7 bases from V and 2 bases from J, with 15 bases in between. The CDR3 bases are TGTGCCAGCATCCGGGACCCCACAACCTACGAGCAGTACTTC. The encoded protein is CASIRDPTTYEQYF.

CDR3 amino acids: CATSLAGVIQETQYF. The CDR3 bases are TGTGCCACCAGCCTAGCGGGGGTGATCCAAGAGACCCAGTACTTC. The chain couples TRBV15 to TRBJ2-5; 10 bases agree with TRBD2. The CDR3 consists of 15 residues. Germline V gene lookup returns CDR1 LNHNV and CDR2 YYDKDF (reference sequence). Losses at the gene ends were 5 bases for V and 1 base for J; bases not matched to a gene: 4.

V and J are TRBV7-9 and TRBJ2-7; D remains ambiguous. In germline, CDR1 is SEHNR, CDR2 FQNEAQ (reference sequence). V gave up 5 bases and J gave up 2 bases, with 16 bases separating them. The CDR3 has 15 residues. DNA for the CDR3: TGTGCCAGCAGCGCTGAGGCCCCCCGTGCCTACGAGCAGTACTTC. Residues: CASSAEAPRAYEQYF.